This T cell receptor beta chain derives from a study of OX40 agonist ivuxolimab in advanced cancers. In regard to this clone: Antigen specificity is unknown.

Profiling relied on immunoSEQ multiplex PCR, and the TCRdb table lists in-frame clones only, not all of them. The sample contains some 18,000 clones, roughly four fifths of which appear only once. Whole-study results and caveats: Relative to CD4+ cells, CD8+ T cells on average had more expanded clones. Clonal expansion among partial responders at 0.1-3.0 mg/kg ranked near the lowest.

Germline V gene sequence: CDR1 MGHRA, CDR2 YSYEKL. V lost 1 base and J 4 bases, leaving 11 bases between the germline ends. The CDR3 is 14 amino acids. This sequence joins TRBV4-1 and TRBJ2-7; TRBD2 is a possible D gene (6 bases). This specimen consisted of CD4+ or CD8+ T cells sorted from blood, obtained in a trial of the OX40 agonist ivuxolimab. This receptor was taken from an adult with an advanced solid tumor such as melanoma, head and neck, liver or kidney cancer. The CDR3 spells CASSQGDWNYEQYF. The CDR3 DNA is TGCGCCAGCAGCCAAGGGGACTGGAATTACGAGCAGTACTTC.